Detailed here is one TCR beta chain. Its antigen is unknown. Per-base quality was not reported, and no clone a single base away is much larger than it. High-throughput TCR beta sequencing profiled peripheral blood CD8+ and CD4+ T cells from healthy donors, Susac syndrome patients and multiple sclerosis patients. Recently defined diagnostic criteria for definite or probable disease were met by the Susac syndrome patients. Bulk CD8+ and CD4+ T cells were purified magnetically by negative isolation, whereas CD8+ TEMRA cells were enriched by FACS. Blood was collected in EDTA tubes and processed within 24 hours, with PBMCs isolated through density gradient centrifugation. PBMCs intended for TCR sequencing were cryopreserved in liquid nitrogen and were subsequently thawed in a 37 degrees C water bath. Purity of sorted or isolated CD4+, CD8+ and CD8+ TEMRA cells was at least 90%. This entry is derived from a study of CD8 T cells in Susac syndrome (dated by TCRdb to the late 2010s). About the full investigation: Among the sequenced Susac syndrome patients, over five had clinically active disease and fewer than 10 were in clinical remission. At blood withdrawal, Susac syndrome patients were therapy-naive, treated with corticosteroids (with IVIg additionally given to some), or treated with IVIg alone. Whether CD8+ T cell activation and differentiation in Susac syndrome was antigen driven was tested using repertoire sequencing. General study outcomes and caveats: In the CD4+ T cell repertoire of Susac syndrome patients, clonal expansion was not detected. The number of individuals in the TCR sequencing and HLA analysis was recognized as being relatively small.

RNA was extracted using the RNeasy kit, and about 0.45 to 1 ug of the RNA was reverse transcribed with random hexamers. The immunoSEQ multiplex PCR assay, covering 54 Vbeta and 13 Jbeta segments, was used to amplify TCR beta CDR3 regions. Bias from PCR amplification was corrected by using a synthetic template baseline for primer optimization and for computational correction. In the paper's pipeline: Reads were annotated to V, D and J genes according to IMGT and were analyzed with immunoSEQ Analyzer, with only productive sequences retained. Clonality was computed as one minus Shannon entropy normalized by log2 of the number of productive unique sequences. For each patient and control, public and private clones were evaluated among the 100 most prevalent clones. Clones were defined as Susac-specific if absent from the healthy and MS cohorts, from approximately 1,100 published viral clones and from other ImmuneACCESS disease sequences. The raw public reads went through TCRdb reprocessing: fastp at Q25, MiXCR clone calling, in-frame beta chains kept. Every entry covers one CDR3 protein and lists the most common genes and DNA from its rows. TCRdb, rather than the study authors, made the V and J calls. For this sample the table gives under 200,000 distinct CDR3 sequences, of which roughly 94% were detected only once. The top ten constitute 0.12% of the sample.

Measured from the cysteine to the phenylalanine, the CDR3 is 13 residues long. Left in the record is the CDR3 DNA by itself, 39 bases read in frame from the first base. From V the trimming removes 4 bases and from J it removes 5 bases, while the gene matches leave 3 bases of the junction unaccounted for. The germline V gene (reference sequence) sets CDR1 to LGHDT and CDR2 to YNNKEL. This sequence uses TRBV3-1 and TRBJ1-1, with TRBD1 matching 8 junction bases. The TCR was taken from a human donor with Susac syndrome. The sequencing sample was made of CD4+ T cells from PBMCs. The DNA is TGTGCCAGCAGCCTGGGACAGGAAACTGAAGCTTTCTTT. Its amino acids are CASSLGQETEAFF.